This T cell receptor (beta chain) was sequenced for a study of cytomegalovirus exposure and HLA in healthy donors. Use of 60 Vbeta and 13 Jbeta primers characterized the PCR. The repertoire was sequenced with immunoSEQ multiplex PCR; TCRdb's copy has only in-frame clones and lacks some. The sample gives about 210,000 clones, almost 80% of which show up once; less than 2% is in the top ten. V was pared by 0 bases and J by 3 bases, with 8 bases of the junction left unmatched. This CDR3 comprises 18 residues. Germline values: CDR1 SGDLS, CDR2 YYNGEE. The sequence was obtained from a male donor in good health and CMV-seronegative. The chain joins TRBV9 to TRBJ2-7; 14 bases are a match to TRBD2. The sample was PBMCs. Written as DNA, the CDR3 is TGTGCCAGCAGCGTAGGGGGACTAGCGGGAGTTCACGTCTACGAGCAGTACTTC. Translated: CASSVGGLAGVHVYEQYF.